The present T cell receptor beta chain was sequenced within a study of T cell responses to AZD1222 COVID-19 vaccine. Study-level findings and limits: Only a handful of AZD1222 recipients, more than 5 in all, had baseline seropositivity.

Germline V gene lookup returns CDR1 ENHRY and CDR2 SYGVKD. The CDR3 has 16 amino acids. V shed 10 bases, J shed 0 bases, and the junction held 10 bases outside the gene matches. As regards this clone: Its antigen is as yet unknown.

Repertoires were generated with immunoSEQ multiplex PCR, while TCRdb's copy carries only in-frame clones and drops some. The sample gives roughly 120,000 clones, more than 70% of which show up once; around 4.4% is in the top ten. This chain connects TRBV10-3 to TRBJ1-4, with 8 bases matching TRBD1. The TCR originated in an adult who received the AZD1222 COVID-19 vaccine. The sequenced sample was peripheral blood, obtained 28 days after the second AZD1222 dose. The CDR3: CAKGTGMTATNEKLFF. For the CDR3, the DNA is TGTGCCAAAGGGACAGGAATGACCGCAACTAATGAAAAACTGTTTTTT.